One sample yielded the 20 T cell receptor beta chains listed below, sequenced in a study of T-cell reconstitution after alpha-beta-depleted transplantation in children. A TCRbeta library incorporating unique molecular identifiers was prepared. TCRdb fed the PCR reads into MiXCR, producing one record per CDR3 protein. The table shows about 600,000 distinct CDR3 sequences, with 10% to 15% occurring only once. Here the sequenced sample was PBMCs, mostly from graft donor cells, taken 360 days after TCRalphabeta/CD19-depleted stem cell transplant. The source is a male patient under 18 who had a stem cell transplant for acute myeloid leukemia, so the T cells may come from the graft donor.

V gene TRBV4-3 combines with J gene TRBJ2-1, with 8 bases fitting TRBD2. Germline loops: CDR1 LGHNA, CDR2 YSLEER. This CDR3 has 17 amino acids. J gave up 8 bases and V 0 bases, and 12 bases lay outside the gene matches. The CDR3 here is CASSQDGAREGRDEQFF. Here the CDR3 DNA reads TGCGCCAGCAGCCAAGATGGCGCACGGGAGGGCCGCGATGAGCAGTTCTTC.

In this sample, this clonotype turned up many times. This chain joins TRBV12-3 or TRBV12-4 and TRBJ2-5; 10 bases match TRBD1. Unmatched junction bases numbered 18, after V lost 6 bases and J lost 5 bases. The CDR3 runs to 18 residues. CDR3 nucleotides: TGTGCCAGCAGCCGGCAGACAGGGGGCGCGGGGTTTGTTGAGACCCAGTACTTC. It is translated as CASSRQTGGAGFVETQYF.

CDR3 region: CASSYLYRSPLHF. Here the CDR3 DNA reads TGTGCCAGCAGCTACTTGTATCGCTCACCCCTCCACTTT. The chain uses TRBV7-9 and TRBJ1-6; no reliable D call. CDR1 and CDR2 (germline): SEHNR, FQNEAQ (reference sequence). The CDR3 extends over 13 amino acids. Trimming took 4 bases from V and 10 from J, leaving 11 bases between them.

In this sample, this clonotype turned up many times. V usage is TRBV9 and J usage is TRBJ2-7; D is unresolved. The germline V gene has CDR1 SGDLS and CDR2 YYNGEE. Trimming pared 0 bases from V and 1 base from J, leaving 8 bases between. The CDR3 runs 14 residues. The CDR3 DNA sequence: TGTGCCAGCAGCGTAGAAGCCGGTTCCTACGAGCAGTACTTC. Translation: CASSVEAGSYEQYF.

The CDR3, as DNA: TGTGCCAGCAGTTACTGGGGACGCACCGGGGGTGAGCAGTTCTTC. Translation gives CASSYWGRTGGEQFF. The chain is built from TRBV6-5 and TRBJ2-1; weak D call: TRBD2 (6 bases). This CDR3 contains 15 residues. CDR1 and CDR2 (germline): MNHEY, SVGAGI. V dropped 1 base and J dropped 9 bases, with 16 bases sitting between them.

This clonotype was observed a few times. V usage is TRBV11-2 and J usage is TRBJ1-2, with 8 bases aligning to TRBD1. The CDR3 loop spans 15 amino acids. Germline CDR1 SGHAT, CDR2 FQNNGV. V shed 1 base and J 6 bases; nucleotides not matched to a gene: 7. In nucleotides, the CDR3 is TGTGCCAGCAGCTTAGTCCCACCAGGGGGCCATGGCTACACCTTC. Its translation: CASSLVPPGGHGYTF.

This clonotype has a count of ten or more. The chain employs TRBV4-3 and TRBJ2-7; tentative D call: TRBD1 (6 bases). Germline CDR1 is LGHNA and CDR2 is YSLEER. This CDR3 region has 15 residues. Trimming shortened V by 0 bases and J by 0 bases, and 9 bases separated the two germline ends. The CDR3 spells CASSQEWTVSYEQYF. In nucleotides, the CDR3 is TGCGCCAGCAGCCAAGAGTGGACAGTCTCCTACGAGCAGTACTTC.

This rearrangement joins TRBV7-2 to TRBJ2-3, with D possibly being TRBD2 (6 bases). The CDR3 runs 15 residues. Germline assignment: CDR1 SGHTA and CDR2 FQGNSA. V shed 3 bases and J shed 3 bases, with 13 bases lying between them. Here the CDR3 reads CASSLRGGTTDTQYF. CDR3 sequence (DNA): TGTGCCAGCAGCTTGCGGGGCGGGACGACAGATACGCAGTATTTT.

The CDR3 loop is CATSKATGRVSGANVLTF. In nucleotides, the CDR3 is TGTGCCACCAGCAAAGCGACAGGCCGGGTCTCTGGGGCCAACGTCCTGACTTTC. V usage is TRBV15 and J usage is TRBJ2-6; D perhaps matches TRBD1 (6 bases). Trimming left V 4 bases short and J 0 bases short, with 16 bases between. The CDR3 is 18 amino acids. CDR1 LNHNV and CDR2 YYDKDF come from the germline V gene (reference sequence).

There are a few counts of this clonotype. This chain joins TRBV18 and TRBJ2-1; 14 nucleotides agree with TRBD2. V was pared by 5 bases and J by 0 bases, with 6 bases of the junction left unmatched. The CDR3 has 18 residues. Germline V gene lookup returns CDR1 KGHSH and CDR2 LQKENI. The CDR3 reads CASSETSGRADSYNEQFF. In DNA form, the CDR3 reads TGTGCCAGCTCAGAGACTAGCGGGAGGGCAGACTCCTACAATGAGCAGTTCTTC.

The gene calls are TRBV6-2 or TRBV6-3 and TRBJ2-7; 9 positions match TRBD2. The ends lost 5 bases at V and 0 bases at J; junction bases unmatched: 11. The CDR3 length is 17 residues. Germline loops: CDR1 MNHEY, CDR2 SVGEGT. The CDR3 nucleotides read TGTGCCAGCAGTACGGGGGTAGCGGGGGCCCGCTCCTACGAGCAGTACTTC. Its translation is CASSTGVAGARSYEQYF.

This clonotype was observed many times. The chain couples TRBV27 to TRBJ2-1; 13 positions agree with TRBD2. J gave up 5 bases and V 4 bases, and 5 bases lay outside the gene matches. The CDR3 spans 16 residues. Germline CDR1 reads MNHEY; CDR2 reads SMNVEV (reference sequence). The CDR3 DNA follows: TGTGCCAGCAGTTCGGGGACTAGCGGGACCCACAATGAGCAGTTCTTC. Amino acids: CASSSGTSGTHNEQFF.

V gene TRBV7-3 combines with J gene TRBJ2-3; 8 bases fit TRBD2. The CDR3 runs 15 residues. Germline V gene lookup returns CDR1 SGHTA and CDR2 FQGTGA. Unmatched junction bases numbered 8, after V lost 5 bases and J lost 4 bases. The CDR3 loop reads CASSPRGGLADTQYF. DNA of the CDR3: TGTGCCAGCAGCCCTCGGGGGGGGCTCGCAGATACGCAGTATTTT.

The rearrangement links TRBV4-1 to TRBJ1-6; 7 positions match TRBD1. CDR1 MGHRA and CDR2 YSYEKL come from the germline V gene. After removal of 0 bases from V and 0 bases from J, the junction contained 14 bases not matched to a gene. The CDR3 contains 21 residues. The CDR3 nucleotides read TGCGCCAGCAGCCAAGATCTCAGGACAGGTGTCGCCAGCTCCTATAATTCACCCCTCCACTTT. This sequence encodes CASSQDLRTGVASSYNSPLHF.

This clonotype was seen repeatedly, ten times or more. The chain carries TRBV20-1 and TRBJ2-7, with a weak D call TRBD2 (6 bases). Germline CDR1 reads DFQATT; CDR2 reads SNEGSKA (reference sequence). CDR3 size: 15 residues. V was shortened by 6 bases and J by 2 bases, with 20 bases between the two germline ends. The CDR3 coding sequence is TGCAGTGCCCCGTCGGGTAGCGGATCAACCTACGAGCAGTACTTC. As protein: CSAPSGSGSTYEQYF.

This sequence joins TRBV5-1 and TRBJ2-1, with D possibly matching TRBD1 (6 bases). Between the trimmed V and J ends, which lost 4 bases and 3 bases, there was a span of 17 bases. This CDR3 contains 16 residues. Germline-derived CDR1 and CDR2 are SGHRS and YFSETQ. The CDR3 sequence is CASSPPTGALYNEQFF. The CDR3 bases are TGCGCCAGCAGCCCTCCGACAGGTGCGCTCTACAATGAGCAGTTCTTC.

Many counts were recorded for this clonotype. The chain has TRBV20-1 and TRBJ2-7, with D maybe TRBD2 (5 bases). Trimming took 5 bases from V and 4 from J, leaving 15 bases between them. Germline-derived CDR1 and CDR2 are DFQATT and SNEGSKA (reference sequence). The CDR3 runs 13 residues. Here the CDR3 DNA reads TGCAGTGCTTTCGACTATTTCCCTTACGAGCAGTACTTC. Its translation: CSAFDYFPYEQYF.

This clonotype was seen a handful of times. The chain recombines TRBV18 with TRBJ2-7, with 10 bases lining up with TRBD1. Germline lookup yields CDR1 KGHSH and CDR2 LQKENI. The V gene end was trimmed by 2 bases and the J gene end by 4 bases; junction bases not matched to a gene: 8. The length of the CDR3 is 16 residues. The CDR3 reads CASSPITGTGVYEQYF. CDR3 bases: TGTGCCAGCTCACCAATAACCGGGACAGGGGTATACGAGCAGTACTTC.

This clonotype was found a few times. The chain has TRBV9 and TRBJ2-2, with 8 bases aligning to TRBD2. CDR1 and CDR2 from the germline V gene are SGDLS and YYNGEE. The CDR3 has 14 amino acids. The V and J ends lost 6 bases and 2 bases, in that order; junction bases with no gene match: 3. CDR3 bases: TGTGCCAGCAAGCTAGCGGGCAACACCGGGGAGCTGTTTTTT. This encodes CASKLAGNTGELFF. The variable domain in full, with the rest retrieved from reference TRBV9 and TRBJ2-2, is DSGVTQTPKHLITATGQRVTLRCSPRSGDLSVYWYQQSLDQGLQFLIQYYNGEERAKGNILERFSAQQFPDLHSELNLSSLELGDSALYFCASKLAGNTGELFFGEGSRLTVL.

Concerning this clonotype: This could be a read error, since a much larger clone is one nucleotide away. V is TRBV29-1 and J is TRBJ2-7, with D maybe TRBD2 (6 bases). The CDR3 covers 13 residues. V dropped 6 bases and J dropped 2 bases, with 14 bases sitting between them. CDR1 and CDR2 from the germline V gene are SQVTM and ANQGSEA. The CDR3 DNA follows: TGCAGCGTGACGGGGGAAGGCACCTACGAGCAGTACTTC. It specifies CSVTGEGTYEQYF.